This T cell receptor (beta chain) was recovered during a study of neurological immune-mediated disorders. Whole-study findings and limits: Patients with HTLV-1-associated myelopathy showed the most TCR clonal expansion. Those with multiple sclerosis showed the least, falling below healthy controls.

PBMCs stored at -80 C, 2 million in total, were the source of the unsorted libraries. The length of the CDR3 is 17 residues. The germline gives CDR1 MGHRA, CDR2 YSYEKL. Each TCR transcript was tagged with a 10-nucleotide random UMI during 5'RACE. Each CDR3 protein gets one entry after TCRdb re-called the 5' RACE reads with MiXCR. The table records about 48,000 distinct CDR3 sequences, about 25% of them present only once. To note about this clonotype: Its antigen remains unidentified. A read error may be the cause here, since a much bigger clone is one base away.

This chain joins TRBV4-1 and TRBJ2-7; the D is unclear. The sequence derives from a woman aged 70-85 years in good health. Sequenced material: PBMCs. The CDR3 coding sequence is TGCGCCAACAGCCAAGATCCTTTTCCTGGGGTCCTCTACGAGCAGTACTTC. Translated, it gives CANSQDPFPGVLYEQYF.